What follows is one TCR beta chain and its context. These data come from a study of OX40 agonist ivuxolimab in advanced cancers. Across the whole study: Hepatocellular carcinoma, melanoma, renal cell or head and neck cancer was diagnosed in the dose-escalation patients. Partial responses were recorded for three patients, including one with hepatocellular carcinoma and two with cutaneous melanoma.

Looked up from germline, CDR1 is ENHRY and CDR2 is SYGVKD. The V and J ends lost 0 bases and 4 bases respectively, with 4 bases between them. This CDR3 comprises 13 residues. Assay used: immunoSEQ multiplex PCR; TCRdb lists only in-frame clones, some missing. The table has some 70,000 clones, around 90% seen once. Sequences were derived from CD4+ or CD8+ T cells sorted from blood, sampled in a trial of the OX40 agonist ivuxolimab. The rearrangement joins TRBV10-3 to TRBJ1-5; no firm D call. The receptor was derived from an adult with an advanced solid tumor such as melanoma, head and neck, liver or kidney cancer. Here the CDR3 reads CAISESGNQPQHF. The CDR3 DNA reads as TGTGCCATCAGTGAGTCAGGGAATCAGCCCCAGCATTTT.